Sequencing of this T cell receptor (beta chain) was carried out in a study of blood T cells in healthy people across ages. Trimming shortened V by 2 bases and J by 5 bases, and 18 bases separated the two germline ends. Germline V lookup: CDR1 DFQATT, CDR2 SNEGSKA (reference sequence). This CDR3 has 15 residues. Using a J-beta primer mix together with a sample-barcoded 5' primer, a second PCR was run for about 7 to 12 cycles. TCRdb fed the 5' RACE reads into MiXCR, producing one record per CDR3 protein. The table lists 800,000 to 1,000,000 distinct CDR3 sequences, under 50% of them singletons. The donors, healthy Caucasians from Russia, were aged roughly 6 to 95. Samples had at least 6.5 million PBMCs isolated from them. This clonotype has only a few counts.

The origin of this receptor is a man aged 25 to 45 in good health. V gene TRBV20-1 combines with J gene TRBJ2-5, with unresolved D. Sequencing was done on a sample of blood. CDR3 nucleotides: TGCAGTGCTAGAAATTCGGGCGGATTGCAGGAGACCCAGTACTTC. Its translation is CSARNSGGLQETQYF.